The source of this T cell receptor (beta chain) is a study of cytomegalovirus exposure and HLA in healthy donors. The CDR3 loop spans 15 amino acids. V shed 4 bases and J 1 base; nucleotides not matched to a gene: 4. Per germline, CDR1 SGHRS and CDR2 YFSETQ. Amplification used 60 Vbeta primers and 13 Jbeta primers. Sequenced by immunoSEQ multiplex PCR; TCRdb stores in-frame clones only, minus some. The top ten hold roughly 3.5% of the sample, which has under 90,000 clones, 75% to 85% seen once. This clonotype originated in a man in his forties in good health and CMV-seronegative. V is TRBV5-1 and J is TRBJ1-1; 10 positions match TRBD1. The sample taken for sequencing was PBMCs. This CDR3 reads CASSPRTGGNTEAFF. For the CDR3, the DNA is TGCGCCAGCAGCCCTCGGACAGGGGGGAACACTGAAGCTTTCTTT.